The entry below describes one T cell receptor (beta chain). Its antigen remains unidentified. The sample comes from a study of cytomegalovirus exposure and HLA in healthy donors. General study findings and limits: The authors listed roughly 150 TCR beta chains as cytomegalovirus-associated. An analysis was carried out at a later point. It showed that HLA-associated TCR beta chains were more clonally expanded than equally common non-associated chains. Presence/absence results assume similar sequencing depth per donor, which may not hold.

60 Vbeta and 13 Jbeta primers were used in PCR. The repertoire was sequenced with immunoSEQ multiplex PCR; TCRdb's copy has only in-frame clones and lacks some. This sample has fewer than 75,000 clones, with 65% to 85% found just once. V dropped 4 bases and J dropped 8 bases, with 17 bases sitting between them. The germline V gene encodes CDR1 SQVTM and CDR2 ANQGSEA. The CDR3 spans 13 residues. The chain combines TRBV29-1 with TRBJ1-1; D may be TRBD1 (6 bases). The sequenced sample consisted of PBMCs. This TCR was sampled from a woman younger than 45 in good health and CMV-seronegative. CDR3 residues: CSVAQGATTEAFF. In DNA form, the CDR3 reads TGCAGCGTTGCACAGGGAGCTACGACAGAAGCTTTCTTT.